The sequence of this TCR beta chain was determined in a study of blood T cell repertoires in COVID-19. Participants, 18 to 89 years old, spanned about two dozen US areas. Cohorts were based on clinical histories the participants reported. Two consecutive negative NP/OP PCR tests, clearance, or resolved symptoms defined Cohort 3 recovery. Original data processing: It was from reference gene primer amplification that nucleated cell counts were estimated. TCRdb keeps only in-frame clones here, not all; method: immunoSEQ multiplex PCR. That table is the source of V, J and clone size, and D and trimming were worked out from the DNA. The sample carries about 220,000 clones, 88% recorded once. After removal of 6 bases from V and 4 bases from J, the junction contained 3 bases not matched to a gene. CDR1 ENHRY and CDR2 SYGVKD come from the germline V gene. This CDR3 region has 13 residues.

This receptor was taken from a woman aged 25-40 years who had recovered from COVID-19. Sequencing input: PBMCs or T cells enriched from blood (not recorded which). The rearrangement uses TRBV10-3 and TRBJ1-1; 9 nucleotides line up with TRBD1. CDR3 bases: TGTGCCATCAGGCCGGGACAGGGCACTGAAGCTTTCTTT. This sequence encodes CAIRPGQGTEAFF.